The rows below give T cell receptor beta chains drawn from one sample of a study of blood T cell repertoires in COVID-19. Measured with immunoSEQ multiplex PCR; TCRdb has only the in-frame clones, and not every one. The table shows about 220,000 clones, with 80% to 90% occurring only once. The sequencing sample was made of PBMCs or T cells enriched from blood (not recorded which). Receptors were obtained from a woman aged 45-59 years who had been exposed to COVID-19. Each CDR3 is given with its conserved first and last residue. The order of the fields is V gene, D gene, clone size, J gene, CDR3 protein, CDR3 DNA. The D gene is left open where the match is weak. Rows may omit the clone size; those that give it use once, few, many or a size class.

>TRBV19|TRBD1|few|TRBJ2-7
CASSHRDRSEQYF
TGTGCCAGTAGTCACCGGGACAGGAGCGAGCAGTACTTC
>TRBV7-8|NA|NA|TRBJ1-2
CASSSGVPGYTF
TGTGCCAGCAGCTCAGGGGTTCCAGGCTACACCTTC
>TRBV4-1|NA|few|TRBJ2-3
CASSQLGRGAGGDTQYF
TGCGCCAGCAGCCAACTCGGACGGGGGGCGGGTGGAGATACGCAGTATTTT
>TRBV10-2|TRBD1|NA|TRBJ1-2
CASTLTGGTANYGYTF
TGCGCCAGCACGTTGACAGGGGGCACAGCTAACTATGGCTACACCTTC
>TRBV28|TRBD1|NA|TRBJ2-7
CASSSGQGSTYEQYF
TGTGCCAGCAGCTCGGGACAGGGCTCCACCTACGAGCAGTACTTC
>TRBV24-1|NA|NA|TRBJ2-2
CATRDTNTGELFF
TGTGCCACGAGGGACACGAACACCGGGGAGCTGTTTTTT
>TRBV7-6|TRBD2|NA|TRBJ2-2
CASSLGGSNTGELFF
TGTGCCAGCAGCCTCGGGGGGTCCAACACCGGGGAGCTGTTTTTT
>TRBV7-6|NA|NA|TRBJ1-1
CASSPRPQGNTEAFF
TGTGCCAGCAGCCCGAGGCCCCAGGGCAACACTGAAGCTTTCTTT
>TRBV9|NA|few|TRBJ1-4
CASSRTNGEKLFF
TGTGCCAGCAGCCGGACTAATGGGGAAAAACTGTTTTTT
>TRBV28|NA|NA|TRBJ1-4
CASSLRGTTTEKLFF
TGTGCCAGCAGTTTAAGGGGGACAACCACCGAAAAACTGTTTTTT
>TRBV7-8|TRBD1|NA|TRBJ2-1
CASSARTGYNEQFF
TGTGCCAGCAGCGCCCGGACAGGTTACAATGAGCAGTTCTTC
>TRBV18|NA|NA|TRBJ1-4
CASSLGRGGEKLFF
TGTGCCAGCTCGCTCGGACGGGGAGGTGAAAAACTGTTTTTT
>TRBV7-9|NA|NA|TRBJ2-5
CASSLIIETQYF
TGTGCCAGCAGCTTAATCATAGAGACCCAGTACTTC
>TRBV7-9|NA|NA|TRBJ1-1
CASSLGGRDTEAFF
TGTGCCAGCAGCTTAGGAGGCAGAGACACTGAAGCTTTCTTT
>TRBV4-2|NA|once|TRBJ1-3
CASSQEARSGNTIYF
TGTGCCAGCAGCCAAGAGGCACGCTCTGGAAACACCATATATTTT
>TRBV7-9|TRBD1|NA|TRBJ1-3
CASSFRDSFSGNTIYF
TGTGCCAGCAGCTTCCGGGACAGCTTCTCTGGAAACACCATATATTTT
>TRBV19|NA|NA|TRBJ1-1
CASPTFRESLNTEAFF
TGTGCCAGTCCTACCTTCAGGGAATCCCTGAACACTGAAGCTTTCTTT
>TRBV5-6|NA|NA|TRBJ2-7
CASSPGHLTHEQYF
TGTGCCAGCAGCCCTGGACATTTAACCCACGAGCAGTACTTC
>TRBV7-9|TRBD1|NA|TRBJ2-7
CASEGDRGYEQYF
TGTGCCAGCGAGGGGGACAGGGGCTACGAGCAGTACTTC
>TRBV28|TRBD2|NA|TRBJ2-1
CASSLSAAGGLGEQFF
TGTGCCAGCAGTTTAAGTGCAGCGGGGGGGTTAGGGGAGCAGTTCTTC
>TRBV19|NA|NA|TRBJ1-4
CASSPDWRGGPFF
TGTGCCAGTAGTCCAGATTGGAGGGGAGGGCCGTTTTTT
>TRBV27|NA|NA|TRBJ1-6
CASSLSGGGSPLHF
TGTGCCAGCAGTTTATCGGGGGGAGGCTCACCCCTCCACTTT
>TRBV19|NA|once|TRBJ1-4
CASSRRRGANEKLFF
TGTGCCAGTAGCAGAAGGCGAGGAGCTAATGAAAAACTGTTTTTT
>TRBV5-4|TRBD2|NA|TRBJ2-2
CASSRSGLAGRTGELFF
TGTGCCAGCAGCCGATCTGGACTAGCGGGGCGGACCGGGGAGCTGTTTTTT
>TRBV6-5|NA|few|TRBJ1-1
CASRTGTNTEAFF
TGTGCCAGCAGGACGGGTACTAACACTGAAGCTTTCTTT
>TRBV7-3|NA|NA|TRBJ1-6
CASSFLGDYNSPLHF
TGTGCCAGCAGCTTTTTAGGGGACTATAATTCACCCCTCCACTTT
>TRBV12-3/TRBV12-4|NA|few|TRBJ2-7
CASSLYQGYEQYF
TGTGCCAGCAGTCTATATCAGGGGTACGAGCAGTACTTC
>TRBV30|TRBD2|NA|TRBJ2-1
CAWEVGTTYEQFF
TGTGCCTGGGAGGTCGGGACTACTTATGAGCAGTTCTTC
>TRBV7-2|TRBD2|NA|TRBJ2-1
CASSFDLAGGPVF
TGTGCCAGCAGCTTTGATCTAGCGGGGGGGCCGGTCTTC
>TRBV19|TRBD1|NA|TRBJ2-5
CASSIRQGSSQETQYF
TGTGCCAGTAGTATACGACAGGGGTCTTCCCAAGAGACCCAGTACTTC
>TRBV13|NA|NA|TRBJ1-2
CASSLESNYGYTF
TGTGCCAGCAGCTTAGAGAGTAACTATGGCTACACCTTC
>TRBV18|NA|NA|TRBJ1-5
CASSEEQGHNQPQHF
TGTGCCAGCTCAGAAGAACAGGGACACAATCAGCCCCAGCATTTT
>TRBV28|TRBD1|NA|TRBJ1-4
CASSSHGQGMNEKLFF
TGTGCCAGCAGTTCCCACGGACAGGGAATGAATGAAAAACTGTTTTTT
>TRBV10-3|TRBD1|NA|TRBJ1-2
CAISGGWTGMRNGYTF
TGTGCCATCAGTGGGGGTTGGACAGGGATGAGGAATGGCTACACCTTC
>TRBV6-1|TRBD1|NA|TRBJ1-6
CASSEIQGTNSPLHF
TGTGCCAGCAGTGAGATACAGGGGACAAATTCACCCCTCCACTTT
>TRBV7-9|TRBD1|NA|TRBJ1-6
CASRRDRDSSPLHF
TGTGCCAGCAGGCGGGACAGGGACAGTTCACCCCTCCACTTT
>TRBV27|NA|NA|TRBJ1-6
CASSYNGESVPLHF
TGTGCCAGCAGTTATAACGGGGAATCAGTCCCCCTCCACTTT
>TRBV27|NA|NA|TRBJ2-1
CASSPRLLPSSYNEQFF
TGTGCCAGCAGTCCCCGGCTCCTACCTAGCTCCTACAATGAGCAGTTCTTC
>TRBV2|NA|NA|TRBJ2-4
CASSDSRLNIQYF
TGTGCCAGCAGTGATAGCCGACTAAACATTCAGTACTTC
>TRBV11-2|NA|NA|TRBJ2-7
CASSAVTGTRVQYF
TGTGCCAGCAGCGCCGTGACAGGGACTAGGGTGCAGTACTTC
>TRBV5-1|NA|NA|TRBJ2-2
CASSARGTGELFF
TGCGCCAGCAGCGCCAGGGGAACCGGGGAGCTGTTTTTT
>TRBV19|NA|NA|TRBJ1-1
CASSVHRGAEAFF
TGTGCCAGTAGTGTACATCGCGGCGCCGAAGCTTTCTTT
>TRBV21-1|NA|few|TRBJ2-1
CASRSGIGQGNRGEQFF
TGTGCCAGCAGGTCGGGTATCGGACAGGGGAATAGGGGTGAGCAGTTCTTC
>TRBV29-1|NA|NA|TRBJ1-1
CSGGSLNTEAFF
TGCAGCGGGGGGTCTCTGAACACTGAAGCTTTCTTT
>TRBV28|TRBD2|NA|TRBJ2-1
CASSPAGGRYNEQFF
TGTGCCAGCAGTCCAGCGGGGGGGAGATACAATGAGCAGTTCTTC
>TRBV4-2|TRBD1|NA|TRBJ1-5
CASSHGGTGQGQPQHF
TGTGCCAGCAGCCATGGGGGGACAGGGCAGGGACAGCCCCAGCATTTT
>TRBV7-2|NA|NA|TRBJ2-2
CASSEFIPGELFF
TGTGCCAGCAGCGAGTTCATCCCCGGGGAGCTGTTTTTT
>TRBV29-1|NA|NA|TRBJ2-5
CSVEDLQRDRESSGGETQYF
TGTAGCGTTGAAGATCTACAGCGGGACAGGGAATCTAGCGGGGGAGAGACCCAGTACTTC
>TRBV27|TRBD1|NA|TRBJ1-3
CASSPTRGQATLYF
TGTGCCAGCAGTCCTACACGCGGACAGGCTACCTTATATTTT
>TRBV11-2|TRBD2|NA|TRBJ2-3
CASSTSGGAYTQYF
TGTGCCAGCAGTACTAGCGGGGGGGCTTATACGCAGTATTTT
>TRBV2|NA|NA|TRBJ1-3
CASSDSRSGNTIYF
TGTGCCAGCAGTGACTCGAGGAGCGGAAACACCATATATTTT
>TRBV6-5|TRBD1|NA|TRBJ1-4
CASSLRTGGEKLFF
TGTGCCAGCAGTTTGCGGACAGGGGGCGAAAAACTGTTTTTT
>TRBV27|NA|NA|TRBJ2-7
CATKELSSYEQYF
TGTGCCACTAAGGAGCTGAGCTCCTACGAGCAGTACTTC
>TRBV6-1|NA|NA|TRBJ1-2
CASSERGLRYTF
TGTGCCAGCAGTGAAAGGGGGTTGCGCTACACCTTC